The 24 T cell receptor beta chains listed next were all sequenced from one sample in a study of cytomegalovirus exposure and HLA in healthy donors. The table came from immunoSEQ multiplex PCR; TCRdb's copy has only in-frame clones and leaves some out. This sample has 200,000 or so clones, with around four fifths found just once. The sample taken for sequencing was PBMCs. Source of these receptors: a man between 18 and 29 years old in good health and CMV-seropositive.

The chain links TRBV4-2 to TRBJ2-3, with TRBD2 identical over 10 bases. The germline V gene has CDR1 LGHNA and CDR2 YNFKEQ. This CDR3 comprises 16 residues. Trimming cost V 4 bases and J 3 bases; bases outside gene matches: 7. CDR3 residues: CASSPLAGGVTDTQYF. The CDR3 coding sequence is TGTGCCAGCAGCCCTTTAGCGGGAGGTGTGACAGATACGCAGTATTTT.

The genes are TRBV7-2 and TRBJ2-2, with 10 bases fitting TRBD2. The CDR3 is 15 residues long. Germline CDR1 reads SGHTA; CDR2 reads FQGNSA. The ends lost 5 bases at V and 6 bases at J; junction bases unmatched: 6. The CDR3 nucleotides are TGTGCCAGCAGCGCCTCTAGCGGGAGAGCCGGGGAGCTGTTTTTT. Residues: CASSASSGRAGELFF.

The gene calls are TRBV29-1 and TRBJ2-3; the D is unclear. The CDR3 is made up of 11 amino acids. Germline lookup yields CDR1 SQVTM and CDR2 ANQGSEA. With 7 bases removed from V and 6 bases from J, the gap between germline ends came to 11 bases. The CDR3 loop reads CSAGPGDTQYF. As DNA, the CDR3 is TGCAGCGCTGGGCCTGGGGATACGCAGTATTTT.

This clone appeared a few times. CDR3 sequence (DNA): TGTGCCAGTCGCCGGGGGGGGGTGACCGGGGAGCTGTTTTTT. Translated: CASRRGGVTGELFF. The chain combines TRBV19 with TRBJ2-2, with 8 bases that match TRBD2. CDR3 size: 14 residues. V shed 8 bases, J shed 5 bases, and the junction held 7 bases outside the gene matches. Looked up from germline, CDR1 is LNHDA and CDR2 is SQIVND (reference sequence).

V is TRBV5-1 and J is TRBJ2-7, with D uncertain. Per germline, CDR1 SGHRS and CDR2 YFSETQ. The CDR3 runs 12 residues. Trimming stripped 7 bases from V and 4 bases from J, with 12 bases between. The CDR3 nucleotides read TGCGCCAGCGGGCCCCAGCCGTACGAGCAGTACTTC. As protein: CASGPQPYEQYF.

The J gene is TRBJ1-5, the V gene TRBV6-1; 7 bases match TRBD1. The CDR3 contains 14 residues. CDR1 and CDR2 (germline): MNHNS, SASEGT. Trimming at V came to 5 bases and at J to 2 bases, leaving 3 bases not matched to a gene. CDR3 DNA sequence: TGTGCCAGCAGTCTGACAGGGCGCAATCAGCCCCAGCATTTT. This codes for CASSLTGRNQPQHF.

The gene calls are TRBV11-2 and TRBJ2-7, with TRBD1 matching over 7 bases. The CDR3 runs 15 residues. The ends lost 6 bases at V and 2 bases at J; junction bases unmatched: 10. Germline V gene sequence: CDR1 SGHAT, CDR2 FQNNGV. The CDR3 coding sequence is TGTGCCAGCAGTTCTAACAGGGGACCCACCTACGAGCAGTACTTC. It codes for CASSSNRGPTYEQYF.

In its sample, this clone was seen once. CDR3 DNA: TGCAGCGTTGAGAGGCAGCTGAACACTGAAGCTTTCTTT. Its translation is CSVERQLNTEAFF. V and J are TRBV29-1 and TRBJ1-1; D gene uncertain. The V end lost 3 bases, the J end lost 0 bases, and 8 bases lay between the germline ends. The CDR3 runs 13 residues. Germline values: CDR1 SQVTM, CDR2 ANQGSEA.

The chain recombines TRBV9 with TRBJ2-1, with D possibly TRBD1 on 6 matching bases. Germline V lookup: CDR1 SGDLS, CDR2 YYNGEE. Trimming cost V 3 bases and J 6 bases, with 13 bases left between them. The CDR3 consists of 14 residues. The CDR3 here is CASSGYGQSNEQFF. DNA of the CDR3: TGTGCCAGCAGCGGCTACGGACAGAGCAATGAGCAGTTCTTC.

The chain employs TRBV7-9 and TRBJ2-1, with 7 positions matching TRBD2. The CDR3 spans 13 residues. J was trimmed by 5 bases and V by 5 bases; bases with no gene match: 3. From germline, CDR1 is SEHNR and CDR2 FQNEAQ (reference sequence). The CDR3 loop reads CASSGGLHNEQFF. The CDR3 nucleotides are TGTGCCAGCAGCGGGGGACTACACAATGAGCAGTTCTTC.

This clone was observed a handful of times. This chain uses TRBV9 with TRBJ2-7; D is unclear. Germline V gives CDR1 SGDLS, CDR2 YYNGEE. V lost 1 base and J 0 bases, leaving 11 bases between the germline ends. This CDR3 region has 15 residues. CDR3 loop: CASSVNPATSYEQYF. CDR3 nucleotides: TGTGCCAGCAGCGTAAATCCAGCGACCTCCTACGAGCAGTACTTC. Full variable domain (outside the CDR3, taken from reference TRBV9 and TRBJ2-7): DSGVTQTPKHLITATGQRVTLRCSPRSGDLSVYWYQQSLDQGLQFLIQYYNGEERAKGNILERFSAQQFPDLHSELNLSSLELGDSALYFCASSVNPATSYEQYFGPGTRLTVT.

V usage is TRBV27 and J usage is TRBJ2-1; D ambiguous. Trimming pared 6 bases from V and 2 bases from J, leaving 11 bases between. From germline, CDR1 is MNHEY and CDR2 SMNVEV (reference sequence). This CDR3 spans 14 amino acids. The CDR3 sequence: CASSSRVPYNEQFF. The CDR3 DNA reads as TGTGCCAGCAGCTCTAGAGTCCCCTACAATGAGCAGTTCTTC.

The rearrangement links TRBV28 to TRBJ2-1; D may be TRBD1 (6 bases). In germline, CDR1 is MDHEN, CDR2 SYDVKM. This CDR3 is 14 amino acids long. Trimming shortened V by 7 bases and J by 6 bases, and 16 bases separated the two germline ends. CDR3 sequence (DNA): TGTGCCAGCACTTCGGACAGATCCCGCAATGAGCAGTTCTTC. Translation gives CASTSDRSRNEQFF.

CDR3 DNA sequence: TGTGCCAGTAGTTCCTCCTTGGGACTAGTCTACTACGAGCAGTACTTC. Translation gives CASSSSLGLVYYEQYF. The J gene is TRBJ2-7, the V gene TRBV19; 8 positions match TRBD2. The length of the CDR3 is 16 residues. After removal of 5 bases from V and 3 bases from J, the junction contained 12 bases not matched to a gene. The germline V gene has CDR1 LNHDA and CDR2 SQIVND (reference sequence).

V and J are TRBV28 and TRBJ1-5; 8 positions agree with TRBD1. The CDR3 has 14 amino acids. Unmatched junction bases numbered 5, after V lost 5 bases and J lost 5 bases. Germline lookup yields CDR1 MDHEN and CDR2 SYDVKM. CDR3 bases: TGTGCCAGCAGTGCACCCAGGGGGCATCAGCCCCAGCATTTT. It encodes CASSAPRGHQPQHF.

The rearrangement links TRBV5-6 to TRBJ2-7, with 9 bases fitting TRBD1. Unmatched junction bases numbered 7, after V lost 7 bases and J lost 2 bases. Per germline, CDR1 SGHDT and CDR2 YYEEEE. This CDR3 is 14 amino acids long. CDR3 sequence: CASHYDRGTYEQYF. CDR3 DNA sequence: TGTGCCAGCCACTATGACAGGGGGACCTACGAGCAGTACTTC.

The chain links TRBV30 to TRBJ2-2; possibly TRBD2 for D (6 bases). The V and J ends lost 0 bases and 6 bases respectively, with 11 bases between them. The CDR3 consists of 14 residues. The V gene's germline CDR1 is GTSNPN and CDR2 SVGIG (reference sequence). The CDR3 sequence is CAWSVPGVSGELFF. The CDR3 DNA reads as TGTGCCTGGAGTGTACCGGGGGTCTCCGGGGAGCTGTTTTTT.

The chain carries TRBV27 and TRBJ1-5, with 9 positions matching TRBD1. V dropped 5 bases and J dropped 6; count of bases not matched to a gene: 14. This CDR3 has 17 amino acids. Germline-derived CDR1 and CDR2 are MNHEY and SMNVEV (reference sequence). The CDR3 is CASSPSSGQGMIQPQHF. The CDR3 nucleotides read TGTGCCAGCAGTCCAAGTTCGGGACAGGGTATGATTCAGCCCCAGCATTTT.

This clone was found a few times. The V gene is TRBV7-2, the J gene TRBJ2-1, with 9 bases matching TRBD2. There are 15 residues in the CDR3. From germline, CDR1 is SGHTA and CDR2 FQGNSA. CDR3 region: CGCLAGSQGSNEQFF. The DNA for the CDR3 is TGTGGCTGCCTAGCGGGAAGTCAAGGGAGCAATGAGCAGTTCTTC.

The chain couples TRBV4-3 to TRBJ2-5, with 7 bases aligning to TRBD2. The CDR3 length is 15 residues. V shed 1 base, J shed 5 bases, and the junction held 7 bases outside the gene matches. The V gene's germline CDR1 is LGHNA and CDR2 YSLEER. CDR3 sequence (DNA): TGCGCCAGCAGCCAAGTTCCTAGCGGTGAGGAGACCCAGTACTTC. This codes for CASSQVPSGEETQYF.

This chain uses TRBV30 with TRBJ2-2; 8 nucleotides align to TRBD2. Trimming took 1 base from V and 1 from J; bases not matched to a gene: 8. Germline CDR1 reads GTSNPN; CDR2 reads SVGIG (reference sequence). The CDR3 has 17 amino acids. The CDR3 DNA reads TGTGCCTGGAGTGGGGGGACTAGGAGGCGGAACACCGGGGAGCTGTTTTTT. It codes for CAWSGGTRRRNTGELFF.

This chain uses TRBV14 with TRBJ2-5; no firm D call. The CDR3 length is 15 residues. V dropped 1 base and J dropped 3 bases, with 12 bases sitting between them. Germline lookup yields CDR1 SGHDN and CDR2 FVKESK. The CDR3 bases are TGTGCCAGCAGCCAAGTGAACGGAGAGAAAGAGACCCAGTACTTC. Translating it yields CASSQVNGEKETQYF.

This clone was counted once. The rearrangement links TRBV5-6 to TRBJ2-7, with 7 bases that match TRBD2. The CDR3 length is 15 residues. V trimming: 4 bases; J trimming: 1 base; junction bases outside the gene matches: 8. Germline V lookup: CDR1 SGHDT, CDR2 YYEEEE. The CDR3 loop is CASSRGDLISYEQYF. The DNA for the CDR3 is TGTGCCAGCAGCCGGGGGGATTTGATTTCCTACGAGCAGTACTTC. Full variable domain (outside the CDR3, taken from reference TRBV5-6 and TRBJ2-7): DAGVTQSPTHLIKTRGQQVTLRCSPKSGHDTVSWYQQALGQGPQFIFQYYEEEERQRGNFPDRFSGHQFPNYSSELNVNALLLGDSALYLCASSRGDLISYEQYFGPGTRLTVT.

This chain uses TRBV7-7 with TRBJ2-1; 12 bases line up with TRBD2. Germline assignment: CDR1 SSHAT and CDR2 FNYEAQ (reference sequence). V was clipped by 5 bases and J by 9 bases; unmatched bases: 8. The CDR3 runs to 15 residues. The CDR3 DNA follows: TGTGCCAGCAGCCTGACTAGCGGGAGTTCAAGTGAGCAGTTCTTC. Its translation: CASSLTSGSSSEQFF.